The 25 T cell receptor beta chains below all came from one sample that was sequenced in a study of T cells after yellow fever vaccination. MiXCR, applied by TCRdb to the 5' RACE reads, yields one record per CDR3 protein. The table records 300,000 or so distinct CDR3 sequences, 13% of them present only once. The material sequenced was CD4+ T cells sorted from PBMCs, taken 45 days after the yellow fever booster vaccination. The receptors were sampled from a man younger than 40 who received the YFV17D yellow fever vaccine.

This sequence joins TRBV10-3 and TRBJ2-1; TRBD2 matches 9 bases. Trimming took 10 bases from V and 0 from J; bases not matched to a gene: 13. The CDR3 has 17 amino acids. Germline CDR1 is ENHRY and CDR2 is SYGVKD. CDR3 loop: CATRLADKRGSYNEQFF. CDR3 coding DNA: TGTGCCACCCGACTAGCGGACAAACGGGGCTCCTACAATGAGCAGTTCTTC.

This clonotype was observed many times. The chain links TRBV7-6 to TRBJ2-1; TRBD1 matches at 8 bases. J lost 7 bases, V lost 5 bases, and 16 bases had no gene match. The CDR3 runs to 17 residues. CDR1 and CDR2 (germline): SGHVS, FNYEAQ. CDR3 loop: CASSLQTGAVRRNEQFF. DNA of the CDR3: TGTGCCAGCAGCCTCCAGACAGGGGCCGTAAGGAGGAATGAGCAGTTCTTC.

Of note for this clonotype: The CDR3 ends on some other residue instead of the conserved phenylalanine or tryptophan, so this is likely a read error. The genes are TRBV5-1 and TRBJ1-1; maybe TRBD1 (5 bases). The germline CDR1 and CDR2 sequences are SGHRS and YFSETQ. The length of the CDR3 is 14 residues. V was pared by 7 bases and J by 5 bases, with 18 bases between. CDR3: CASLRDAAKTEAFL. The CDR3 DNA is TGCGCCAGCTTACGGGACGCAGCGAAGACTGAAGCTTTCCTT.

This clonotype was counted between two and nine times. The chain's CDR3 is CASSPGTAEAFF. The DNA of the CDR3 is TGCGCCAGCAGCCCTGGGACAGCTGAAGCTTTCTTT. The chain is built from TRBV5-1 and TRBJ1-1, with 7 bases that match TRBD1. This CDR3 comprises 12 residues. The V gene's germline CDR1 is SGHRS and CDR2 YFSETQ. V shed 4 bases and J 6 bases; nucleotides not matched to a gene: 3. Drawing the rest from reference TRBV5-1 and TRBJ1-1, the complete variable domain is KAGVTQTPRYLIKTRGQQVTLSCSPISGHRSVSWYQQTPGQGLQFLFEYFSETQRNKGNFPGRFSGRQFSNSRSEMNVSTLELGDSALYLCASSPGTAEAFFGQGTRLTVV.

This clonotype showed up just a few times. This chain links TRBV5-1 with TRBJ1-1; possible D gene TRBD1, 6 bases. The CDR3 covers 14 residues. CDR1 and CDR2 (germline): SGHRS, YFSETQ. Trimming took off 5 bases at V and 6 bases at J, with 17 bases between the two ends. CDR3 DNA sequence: TGCGCCAGCAGGTTACAGGGAGGGCGGTCTGAAGCTTTCTTT. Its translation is CASRLQGGRSEAFF. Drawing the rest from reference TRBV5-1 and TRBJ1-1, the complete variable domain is KAGVTQTPRYLIKTRGQQVTLSCSPISGHRSVSWYQQTPGQGLQFLFEYFSETQRNKGNFPGRFSGRQFSNSRSEMNVSTLELGDSALYLCASRLQGGRSEAFFGQGTRLTVV.

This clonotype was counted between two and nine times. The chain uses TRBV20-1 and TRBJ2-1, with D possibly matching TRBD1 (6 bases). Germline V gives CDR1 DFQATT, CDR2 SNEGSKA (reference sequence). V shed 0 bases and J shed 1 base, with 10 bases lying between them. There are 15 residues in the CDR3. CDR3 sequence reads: CSARDLGGSYNEQFF. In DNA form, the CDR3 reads TGCAGTGCTAGAGATTTAGGGGGATCCTACAATGAGCAGTTCTTC.

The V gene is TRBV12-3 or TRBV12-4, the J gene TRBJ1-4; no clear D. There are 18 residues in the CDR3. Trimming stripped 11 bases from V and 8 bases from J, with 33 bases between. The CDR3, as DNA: TGTGCCCTCAGTTTCGCAATGTCGACGGGGTCGGGGTGGGAAAAACTGTTTTTT. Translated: CALSFAMSTGSGWEKLFF.

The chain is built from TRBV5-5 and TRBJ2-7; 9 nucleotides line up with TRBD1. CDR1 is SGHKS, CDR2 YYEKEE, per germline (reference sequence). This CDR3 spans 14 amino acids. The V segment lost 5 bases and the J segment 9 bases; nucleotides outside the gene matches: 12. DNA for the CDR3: TGTGCCAGCAGTTCCGGGACAGGGAGAACTAGGCAGTACTTC. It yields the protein CASSSGTGRTRQYF.

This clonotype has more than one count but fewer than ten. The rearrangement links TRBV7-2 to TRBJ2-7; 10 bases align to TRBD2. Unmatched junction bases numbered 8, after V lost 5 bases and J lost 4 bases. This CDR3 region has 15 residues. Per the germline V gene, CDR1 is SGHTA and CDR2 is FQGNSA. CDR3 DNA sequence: TGTGCCAGCAGCGCCGCTAGCGGGAGCGGTTACGAGCAGTACTTC. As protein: CASSAASGSGYEQYF.

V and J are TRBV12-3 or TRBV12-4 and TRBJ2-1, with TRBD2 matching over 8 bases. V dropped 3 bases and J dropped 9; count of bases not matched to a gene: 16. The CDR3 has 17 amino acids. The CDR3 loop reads CASSFFSGKLPTLEQFF. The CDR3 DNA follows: TGTGCCAGCAGTTTCTTTAGCGGGAAACTCCCAACCCTTGAGCAGTTCTTC.

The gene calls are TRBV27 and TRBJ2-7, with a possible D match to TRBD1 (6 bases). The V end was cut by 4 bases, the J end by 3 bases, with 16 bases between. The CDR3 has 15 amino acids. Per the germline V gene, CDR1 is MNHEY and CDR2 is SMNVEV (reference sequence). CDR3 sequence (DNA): TGTGCCAGCAGTTCTTCCGAGGGGGTGGTCTACGAGCAGTACTTC. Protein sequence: CASSSSEGVVYEQYF.

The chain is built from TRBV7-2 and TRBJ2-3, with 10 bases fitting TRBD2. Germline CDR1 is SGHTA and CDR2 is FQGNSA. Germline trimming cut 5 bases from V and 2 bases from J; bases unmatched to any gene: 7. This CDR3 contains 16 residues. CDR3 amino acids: CASSPQREGLTDTQYF. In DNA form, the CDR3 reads TGTGCCAGCAGCCCCCAGCGGGAGGGCCTCACAGATACGCAGTATTTT.

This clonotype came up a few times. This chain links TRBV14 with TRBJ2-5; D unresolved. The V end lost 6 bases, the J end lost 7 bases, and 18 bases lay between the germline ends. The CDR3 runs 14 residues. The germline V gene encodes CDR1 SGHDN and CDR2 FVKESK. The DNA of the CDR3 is TGTGCCAGCAGACGCGACTCGTTTCTTGGGACCCAGTACTTC. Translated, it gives CASRRDSFLGTQYF.

The CDR3 is CASSSGTGGQRDYEQYF. In DNA, the CDR3 is TGTGCCAGCAGCTCAGGGACAGGGGGCCAGCGGGACTACGAGCAGTACTTC. V usage is TRBV7-2 and J usage is TRBJ2-7; 12 nucleotides align to TRBD1. The CDR3 is 17 amino acids. V lost 4 bases to trimming and J lost 3 bases; unmatched junction nucleotides: 10. Germline V lookup: CDR1 SGHTA, CDR2 FQGNSA.

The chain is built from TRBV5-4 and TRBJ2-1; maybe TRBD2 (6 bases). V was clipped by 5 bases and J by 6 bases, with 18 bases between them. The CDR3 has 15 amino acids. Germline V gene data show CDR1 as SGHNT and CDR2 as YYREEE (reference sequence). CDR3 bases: TGTGCCAGCAGTCGCCAGGGAGGCATGGGCAATGAGCAGTTCTTC. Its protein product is CASSRQGGMGNEQFF.

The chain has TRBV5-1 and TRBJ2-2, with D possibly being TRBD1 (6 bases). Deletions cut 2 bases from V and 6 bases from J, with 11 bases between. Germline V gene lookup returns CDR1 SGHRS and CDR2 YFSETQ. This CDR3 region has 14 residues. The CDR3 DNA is TGCGCCAGCAGCTTCTTGGGGGCGGCCGGGGAGCTGTTTTTT. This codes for CASSFLGAAGELFF.

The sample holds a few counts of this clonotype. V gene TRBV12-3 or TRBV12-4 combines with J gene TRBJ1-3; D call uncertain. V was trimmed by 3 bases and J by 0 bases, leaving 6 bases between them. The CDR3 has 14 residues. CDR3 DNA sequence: TGTGCCAGCAGTTTTGGTACCTCTGGAAACACCATATATTTT. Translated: CASSFGTSGNTIYF.

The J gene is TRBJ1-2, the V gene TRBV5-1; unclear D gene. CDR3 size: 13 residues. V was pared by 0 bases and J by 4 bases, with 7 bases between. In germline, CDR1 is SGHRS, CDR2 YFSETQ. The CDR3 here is CASSLGTSYGYTF. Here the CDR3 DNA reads TGCGCCAGCAGCTTGGGCACTAGCTATGGCTACACCTTC. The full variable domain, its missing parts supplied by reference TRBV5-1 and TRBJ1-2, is KAGVTQTPRYLIKTRGQQVTLSCSPISGHRSVSWYQQTPGQGLQFLFEYFSETQRNKGNFPGRFSGRQFSNSRSEMNVSTLELGDSALYLCASSLGTSYGYTFGSGTRLTVV.

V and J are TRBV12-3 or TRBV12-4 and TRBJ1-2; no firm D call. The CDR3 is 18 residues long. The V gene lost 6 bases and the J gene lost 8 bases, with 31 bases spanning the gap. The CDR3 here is CASSQNFGGDSASGGYTF. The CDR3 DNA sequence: TGTGCCAGCAGCCAAAATTTCGGCGGAGATTCCGCCTCGGGAGGCTACACCTTC.

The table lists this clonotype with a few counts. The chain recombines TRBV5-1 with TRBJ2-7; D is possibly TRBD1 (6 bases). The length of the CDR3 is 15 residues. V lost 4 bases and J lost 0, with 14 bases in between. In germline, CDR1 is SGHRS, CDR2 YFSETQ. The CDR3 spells CASSIDRLSSYEQYF. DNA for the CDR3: TGCGCCAGCAGCATCGACAGGTTAAGCTCCTACGAGCAGTACTTC.

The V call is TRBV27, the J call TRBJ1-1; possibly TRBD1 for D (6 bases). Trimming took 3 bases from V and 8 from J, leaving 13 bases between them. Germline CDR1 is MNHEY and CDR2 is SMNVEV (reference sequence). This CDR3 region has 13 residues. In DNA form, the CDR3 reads TGTGCCAGCAGTTTCCCGGGGGGCGGGGAAGCTTTCTTT. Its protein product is CASSFPGGGEAFF.

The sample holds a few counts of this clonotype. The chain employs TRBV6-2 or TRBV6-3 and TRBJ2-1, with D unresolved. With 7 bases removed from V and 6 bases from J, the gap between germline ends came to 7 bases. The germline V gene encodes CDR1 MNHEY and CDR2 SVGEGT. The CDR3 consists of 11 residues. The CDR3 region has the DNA TGTGCCAGCATGGAGTTCAATGAGCAGTTCTTC. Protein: CASMEFNEQFF.

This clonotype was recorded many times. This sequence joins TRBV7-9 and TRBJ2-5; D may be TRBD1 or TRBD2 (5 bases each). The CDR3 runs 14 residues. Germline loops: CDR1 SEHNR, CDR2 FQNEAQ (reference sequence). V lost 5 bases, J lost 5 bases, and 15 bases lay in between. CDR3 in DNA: TGTGCCAGCAGCCGGGACGTCCTTTCGGAGACCCAGTACTTC. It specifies CASSRDVLSETQYF.

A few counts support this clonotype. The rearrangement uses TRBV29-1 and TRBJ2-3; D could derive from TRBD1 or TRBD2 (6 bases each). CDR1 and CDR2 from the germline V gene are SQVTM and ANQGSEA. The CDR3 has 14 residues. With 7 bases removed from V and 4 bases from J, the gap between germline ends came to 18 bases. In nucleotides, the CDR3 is TGCAGCGCTGCATGGGGGGCGCAGGCAGATACGCAGTATTTT. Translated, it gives CSAAWGAQADTQYF.

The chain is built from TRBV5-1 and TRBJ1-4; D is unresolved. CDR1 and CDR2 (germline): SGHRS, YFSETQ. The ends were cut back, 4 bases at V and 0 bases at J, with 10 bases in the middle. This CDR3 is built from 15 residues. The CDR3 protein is CASSSTVATNEKLFF. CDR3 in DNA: TGCGCCAGCAGCAGCACGGTTGCAACTAATGAAAAACTGTTTTTT.